One sample yielded the 5 T cell receptor beta chains listed below, sequenced in a study of blood T cell repertoires in COVID-19. Clones were read by immunoSEQ multiplex PCR, and TCRdb kept only the in-frame ones, dropping some. The sample shows 72,000 or so clones, roughly three quarters of them seen only once. The sequenced sample consisted of peripheral blood. The receptor set was obtained from a human donor in a cohort sampled during active COVID-19.

This chain links TRBV5-6 with TRBJ1-5; no reliable D call. Germline assignment: CDR1 SGHDT and CDR2 YYEEEE. V lost 0 bases, J lost 0 bases, and 4 bases lay in between. The CDR3 spans 14 residues. CDR3 in amino acids: CASSLGASNQPQHF. The CDR3 DNA follows: TGTGCCAGCAGCTTGGGAGCTAGCAATCAGCCCCAGCATTTT.

The CDR3 region is CASTPGFGYTF. CDR3 nucleotide sequence: TGTGCCTCTACCCCAGGGTTTGGCTACACCTTC. The V gene is TRBV30, the J gene TRBJ1-2, with D possibly being TRBD1 (5 bases). CDR3 length equals 11 residues. With 7 bases removed from V and 7 bases from J, the gap between germline ends came to 13 bases. Germline CDR1 and CDR2: GTSNPN and SVGIG (reference sequence).

The V gene is TRBV30, the J gene TRBJ1-1, with TRBD1 matching 7 bases. Germline values: CDR1 GTSNPN, CDR2 SVGIG (reference sequence). V dropped 4 bases and J dropped 4; count of bases not matched to a gene: 3. This CDR3 contains 12 residues. The CDR3 region is CAWTTGVTEAFF. The CDR3 coding sequence is TGTGCCTGGACCACAGGGGTCACTGAAGCTTTCTTT.

The chain recombines TRBV7-9 with TRBJ1-4; D gene ambiguous. The germline CDR1 and CDR2 sequences are SEHNR and FQNEAQ (reference sequence). V was cut by 5 bases and J by 4 bases, with 14 bases left in between. The CDR3 extends over 15 amino acids. The CDR3 region is CASSLGGDLNEKLFF. The CDR3 nucleotides read TGTGCCAGCAGCCTAGGCGGAGACCTTAATGAAAAACTGTTTTTT.

The chain has TRBV6-5 and TRBJ2-7, with D possibly matching TRBD2 (5 bases). Germline V CDR1 and CDR2: MNHEY, SVGAGI. V was shortened by 9 bases and J by 0 bases, with 9 bases between the two germline ends. The CDR3 has 12 amino acids. The DNA for the CDR3 is TGTGCCAGTGCGGGTTCCTCCTACGAGCAGTACTTC. Its translation is CASAGSSYEQYF.